The source of this TCR beta chain is a study of blood T cell repertoires in COVID-19 (dated by TCRdb to 2019 to 2021). Regarding the study in general: Samples covering the acute and convalescent phases of COVID-19 were provided by collaborators in the United States, Italy and Spain. The sample metadata nearly always contained a de-identified subject ID, COVID-19 status, age in years and sex. Deeply sampled blood TCRbeta repertoires from subjects exposed to, actively infected with, or recovered from COVID-19 were included in the dataset. HLA class I and class II types, where available, came from metadata supplied by the sample provider rather than from assay-based typing. The prospective study material was composed of cDNA or gDNA derived from T cells, B-cell-depleted T cells, or PBMCs. A freely available public database, intended as a resource for researchers studying the immune response to SARS-CoV-2, is where the repertoires were released. Samples were obtained from the ongoing ImmuneRACE study (first 160 participants) and from approximately 1,200 subjects provided by 6 global collaborators. Overall study results and their limits: The quantity of clinical and demographic metadata differed by source and by participant and was supplied without curation.

Another Seattle source contributed samples from volunteer blood donors who had recovered from COVID-19. Each collaborating institution followed its own protocols to collect whole blood in K2EDTA tubes. For TCRbeta analysis, collaborators shipped samples in one of three forms: frozen whole blood, isolated PBMCs, or DNA extracted from either of those sample types. TCRbeta CDR3 regions were amplified from genomic DNA using the immunoSEQ Assay, a bias-controlled multiplex PCR. The original pipeline was this. Nucleated cell counts per sample were estimated from amplification of reference gene primers within the assay. Sequence reads were collapsed and filtered to measure the absolute abundance of every unique TCRbeta CDR3 rearrangement. For each sample, productive Simpson clonality was calculated by taking the square root of Simpson's diversity index across productive rearrangements. TCRdb carries this immuneACCESS record with in-frame sequences only. Its versions omit some clonotypes, under half of them owing to an unresolved V gene in the studies checked, with the rest unexplained. The V and J calls and clone size come from that table; D and trimming were worked out from the DNA. Recorded for this sample are around 250,000 clones; approximately 92% of them occurred a single time. The ten most abundant clones make up 4% to 5% of the sample.

With regard to this clone: The antigen it recognizes is unknown. An end of the junction does not agree with germline; a read error may underlie this.

Taken from the germline V gene, the CDR1 and CDR2 loops are SNHLY and FYNNEI. Counted from cysteine to phenylalanine, this CDR3 has 12 amino acids. Of all the DNA, just the CDR3 is kept, 36 bases in frame from base 1. The specimen sequenced was peripheral blood. This receptor chain uses TRBV2 and TRBJ1-1; 7 central nucleotides agree with TRBD1. This TCR was sampled from a woman between 35 and 50 years old who had recovered from COVID-19. The encoded CDR3 is CASTEQGREAFF. The DNA is TGTGCCAGCACTGAACAGGGGCGTGAAGCTTTCTTT.